Shown below are 32 T cell receptor beta chains from a single sample sequenced in a study of T cells after somatic rescue of genetic block. Generated by immunoSEQ multiplex PCR, the TCRdb table keeps only in-frame clones and is missing some. Of 80,000 to 90,000 clones in the sample, just under 90% were seen once. Sequencing was done on a sample of peripheral blood mononuclear cells (PBMCs). The source of these receptors is a woman under 30.

The CDR3 loop reads CASSKAGRTGTRYEQYF. The DNA for the CDR3 is TGTGCCAGCAGCAAAGCCGGAAGGACAGGGACGAGGTACGAGCAGTACTTC. V gene TRBV21-1 combines with J gene TRBJ2-7; the table's D call TRBD1 went unverified against the DNA. TRBV21-1 counts as a pseudogene. The CDR3 has 17 residues.

V usage is TRBV4-2 and J usage is TRBJ2-1, with 8 bases aligning to TRBD2. The CDR3 is made up of 14 amino acids. V lost 1 base and J lost 8; bases outside the gene matches: 4. The germline CDR1 and CDR2 sequences are LGHNA and YNFKEQ. CDR3 in DNA: TGTGCCAGCAGCCAAGGTGGGACTAGGGATGAGCAGTTCTTC. It yields the protein CASSQGGTRDEQFF.

This chain links TRBV9 with TRBJ2-2; 9 bases map to TRBD2. The CDR3 covers 16 residues. Germline CDR1 and CDR2: SGDLS and YYNGEE. J was trimmed by 4 bases and V by 3 bases; bases with no gene match: 7. For the CDR3, the DNA is TGTGCCAGCAGCGACCGGACTAGCGTTGGCACCGGGGAGCTGTTTTTT. The encoded protein is CASSDRTSVGTGELFF.

The rearrangement uses TRBV27 and TRBJ2-5; 9 nucleotides align to TRBD2. After removal of 6 bases from V and 2 bases from J, the junction contained 7 bases not matched to a gene. The CDR3 is 15 residues long. In germline, CDR1 is MNHEY, CDR2 SMNVEV (reference sequence). This CDR3 reads CASSSGTSLQETQYF. As DNA, the CDR3 is TGTGCCAGCAGCTCCGGGACTAGCTTACAAGAGACCCAGTACTTC.

The chain carries TRBV9 and TRBJ2-3; 11 nucleotides agree with TRBD2. CDR3 length: 16 amino acids. Germline V lookup: CDR1 SGDLS, CDR2 YYNGEE. V lost 3 bases, J lost 5 bases, and 8 bases stayed unmatched. This CDR3 reads CASSAFSGRGVDTQYF. The CDR3 coding sequence is TGTGCCAGCAGCGCTTTTAGCGGGAGGGGGGTAGATACGCAGTATTTT.

With regard to this clone: This sample also contains other DNA sequences that code for the same CDR3. The chain recombines TRBV28 with TRBJ2-7, with D possibly TRBD1 on 7 matching bases. The V gene lost 8 bases and the J gene lost 6 bases, with 14 bases spanning the gap. CDR1 is MDHEN, CDR2 SYDVKM, per germline. The CDR3 is made up of 12 amino acids. The CDR3 here is CASRLQGGEQYF. The CDR3 DNA is TGTGCCAGCCGACTTCAGGGGGGCGAGCAGTACTTC.

This clone has just one count. This chain joins TRBV19 and TRBJ2-7; 7 bases are shared with TRBD2. The CDR3 sequence is 14 residues long. The junction had 9 bases not matched to a gene; V was cut back by 6 bases and J by 4 bases. Per germline, CDR1 LNHDA and CDR2 SQIVND (reference sequence). The CDR3 nucleotides are TGTGCCAGTAGCACGGGGGGATTTTGGTACGAGCAGTACTTC. Protein sequence: CASSTGGFWYEQYF.

This sequence joins TRBV7-6 and TRBJ2-2; D is uncertain. V lost 0 bases to trimming and J lost 0 bases, with 5 bases between them. This CDR3 comprises 15 residues. CDR1 is SGHVS and CDR2 is FNYEAQ in the germline V gene. CDR3 residues: CASSLASTNTGELFF. CDR3 sequence (DNA): TGTGCCAGCAGCTTAGCGAGTACGAACACCGGGGAGCTGTTTTTT.

The table lists this clone with a count of one. The chain couples TRBV6-5 to TRBJ1-3, with D possibly being TRBD1 (5 bases). This CDR3 is 12 amino acids long. With 6 bases removed from V and 3 bases from J, the gap between germline ends came to 6 bases. Looked up from germline, CDR1 is MNHEY and CDR2 is SVGAGI. For the CDR3, the DNA is TGTGCCAGCAGAGGGGTTGGAAACACCATATATTTT. Translated, it gives CASRGVGNTIYF.

This clone has a single count. J is TRBJ2-5 and V is TRBV9; 8 bases align to TRBD2. Trimming removed 0 bases from V and 7 bases from J; junction bases left unmatched: 8. CDR1 is SGDLS and CDR2 is YYNGEE in the germline V gene. This CDR3 is 15 amino acids long. CDR3 coding DNA: TGTGCCAGCAGCGTAGTGGGAGCGGGAGTGGGGACCCAGTACTTC. It encodes CASSVVGAGVGTQYF.

The chain couples TRBV28 to TRBJ1-2; tentatively, D is TRBD1 (5 bases). CDR3 length equals 12 residues. Looked up from germline, CDR1 is MDHEN and CDR2 is SYDVKM. V was cut by 3 bases and J by 3 bases, with 5 bases left in between. The CDR3 reads CASSFRDYGYTF. The CDR3 coding sequence is TGTGCCAGCAGTTTCAGGGACTATGGCTACACCTTC.

The V and J genes are TRBV10-3 and TRBJ2-7, with 7 bases that match TRBD1. Germline CDR1 reads ENHRY; CDR2 reads SYGVKD. This CDR3 region has 16 residues. Losses at the gene ends were 4 bases for V and 5 bases for J; bases not matched to a gene: 14. The CDR3: CAISVSPGQSSHEQYF. DNA of the CDR3: TGTGCCATCAGTGTGTCCCCGGGACAGTCGTCCCACGAGCAGTACTTC.

This clone appeared a single time. This chain joins TRBV18 and TRBJ2-7, with 11 nucleotides matching TRBD2. V gave up 2 bases and J gave up 5 bases; unmatched junction bases: 5. The germline CDR1 and CDR2 sequences are KGHSH and LQKENI. This CDR3 is 15 amino acids long. Written as DNA, the CDR3 is TGTGCCAGCTCACCAAGTATAGCGGGAGGGGACGAGCAGTACTTC. It yields the protein CASSPSIAGGDEQYF.

The chain joins TRBV4-2 to TRBJ2-1; the match to TRBD2 covers 7 bases. Germline trimming cut 3 bases from V and 7 bases from J; bases unmatched to any gene: 6. CDR1 is LGHNA and CDR2 is YNFKEQ in the germline V gene. The CDR3 sequence is 14 residues long. CDR3 nucleotides: TGTGCCAGCAGCCATAGGGGACTAAGAAATGAGCAGTTCTTC. It codes for CASSHRGLRNEQFF.

This clone has only one observation. The gene calls are TRBV28 and TRBJ2-3; either TRBD1 or TRBD2 may fit D (5 bases each). In germline, CDR1 is MDHEN, CDR2 SYDVKM. Trimming removed 2 bases at V and 2 bases at J, with 14 bases between. There are 16 residues in the CDR3. The CDR3 region is CASSLAAGGDTDTQYF. The CDR3 nucleotides read TGTGCCAGCAGTTTAGCTGCTGGGGGTGACACAGATACGCAGTATTTT.

The chain is built from TRBV6-1 and TRBJ1-4, with D hard to call. Germline CDR1 and CDR2: MNHNS and SASEGT. V was shortened by 6 bases and J by 0 bases, with 8 bases between the two germline ends. CDR3 size: 14 residues. The CDR3 protein is CASSRIPTNEKLFF. The DNA of the CDR3 is TGTGCCAGCAGCAGAATACCAACTAATGAAAAACTGTTTTTT.

V gene TRBV5-1 combines with J gene TRBJ2-7; D may be TRBD1 or TRBD2 (6 bases each). Germline V gene data show CDR1 as SGHRS and CDR2 as YFSETQ. Between the trimmed V and J ends, which lost 7 bases and 1 base, there was a span of 15 bases. This CDR3 has 14 residues. The CDR3 DNA reads as TGCGCCAGCCCGAGGGGGGAGTCATCCTACGAGCAGTACTTC. This codes for CASPRGESSYEQYF.

The chain recombines TRBV11-1 with TRBJ2-1; no firm D call. The germline CDR1 and CDR2 sequences are SGHAT and FQDESV (reference sequence). The CDR3 runs 17 residues. Trimming left V 0 bases short and J 0 bases short, with 12 bases between. The CDR3 sequence: CASSLAFGRVSYNEQFF. CDR3 DNA: TGTGCCAGCAGCTTAGCGTTTGGGCGTGTCTCCTACAATGAGCAGTTCTTC.

The V call is TRBV7-8, the J call TRBJ1-3; the D is unclear. Trimming cost V 3 bases and J 4 bases, with 19 bases left between them. Per germline, CDR1 SGHVS and CDR2 FQNEAQ. This CDR3 has 17 amino acids. The CDR3 region is CASSLKGTGSFGNTIYF. The CDR3 DNA reads TGTGCCAGCAGCTTGAAGGGCACGGGGAGCTTCGGAAACACCATATATTTT.

This clone appeared a single time. This chain connects TRBV6-1 to TRBJ2-5; D is perhaps TRBD2 (7 bases). The CDR3 is 15 amino acids. Trimming took off 2 bases at V and 2 bases at J, with 12 bases between the two ends. CDR1 MNHNS and CDR2 SASEGT come from the germline V gene. The CDR3 DNA follows: TGTGCCAGCAGTGAAAGGGGGGGGCGGCAAGAGACCCAGTACTTC. The encoded protein is CASSERGGRQETQYF.

The rearrangement joins TRBV19 to TRBJ1-2; D remains unclear. Deletions cut 4 bases from V and 4 bases from J, with 7 bases between. The CDR3 spans 12 residues. Germline V gene sequence: CDR1 LNHDA, CDR2 SQIVND (reference sequence). The CDR3 DNA sequence: TGTGCCAGTAGTACCGCAACCTATGGCTACACCTTC. Protein product: CASSTATYGYTF.

The gene calls are TRBV30 and TRBJ2-3; the D gene is possibly TRBD2 (6 bases). Germline CDR1 and CDR2: GTSNPN and SVGIG (reference sequence). V lost 4 bases and J lost 4, with 15 bases in between. The CDR3 has 14 residues. The CDR3 here is CAWNRAGSSDTQYF. CDR3 coding DNA: TGTGCCTGGAACCGGGCGGGATCATCAGATACGCAGTATTTT. Complete variable domain (other parts from reference TRBV30 and TRBJ2-3): SQTIHQWPATLVQPVGSPLSLECTVEGTSNPNLYWYRQAAGRGLQLLFYSVGIGQISSEVPQNLSASRPQDRQFILSSKKLLLSDSGFYLCAWNRAGSSDTQYFGPGTRLTVL.

DNA for the CDR3: TGTGCCAGCAGCTTACCGGACAGGGATCAGCCCCAGCATTTT. Translation gives CASSLPDRDQPQHF. The chain has TRBV7-9 and TRBJ1-5; 8 positions match TRBD1. The CDR3 sequence is 14 residues long. V dropped 2 bases and J dropped 5; count of bases not matched to a gene: 2. Per the germline V gene, CDR1 is SEHNR and CDR2 is FQNEAQ (reference sequence).

The rearrangement links TRBV4-1 to TRBJ1-4; D gene unclear. The V gene lost 0 bases and the J gene lost 0 bases, with 8 bases spanning the gap. Germline V gives CDR1 MGHRA, CDR2 YSYEKL. The CDR3 length is 16 residues. As DNA, the CDR3 is TGCGCCAGCAGCCAAGATTATTATCCAACTAATGAAAAACTGTTTTTT. Encoded protein: CASSQDYYPTNEKLFF.

This clone was seen once. The genes are TRBV11-2 and TRBJ2-6; D remains ambiguous. The CDR3 has 15 residues. Trimming pared 1 base from V and 1 base from J, leaving 5 bases between. From germline, CDR1 is SGHAT and CDR2 FQNNGV. This CDR3 is CASSLGRSGANVLTF. The CDR3 DNA reads TGTGCCAGCAGCTTAGGACGGTCTGGGGCCAACGTCCTGACTTTC.

The chain has TRBV27 and TRBJ2-7, with 8 bases lining up with TRBD1. V shed 4 bases and J 2 bases; nucleotides not matched to a gene: 7. Germline values: CDR1 MNHEY, CDR2 SMNVEV (reference sequence). This CDR3 comprises 15 residues. The CDR3 sequence is CASSYALDRAYEQYF. Written as DNA, the CDR3 is TGTGCCAGCAGTTACGCCTTGGACAGGGCCTACGAGCAGTACTTC.

The chain is built from TRBV4-1 and TRBJ2-3; the D is unclear. Per germline, CDR1 MGHRA and CDR2 YSYEKL. This CDR3 has 12 amino acids. V was shortened by 6 bases and J by 0 bases, with 4 bases between the two germline ends. CDR3 in DNA: TGCGCCAGCAGAGGGAGCACAGATACGCAGTATTTT. It codes for CASRGSTDTQYF.

The chain links TRBV13 to TRBJ2-2; 8 bases match TRBD2. The CDR3 spans 16 residues. V shed 8 bases, J shed 4 bases, and the junction held 12 bases outside the gene matches. From germline, CDR1 is PRHDT and CDR2 FYEKMQ (reference sequence). The CDR3 nucleotides read TGTGCCAGCGGGCGTAGTCCTAGCGGGCCCACCGGGGAGCTGTTTTTT. Protein product: CASGRSPSGPTGELFF.

The chain has TRBV18 and TRBJ2-3; D ambiguous. V dropped 3 bases and J dropped 6 bases, with 13 bases sitting between them. Germline CDR1 KGHSH, CDR2 LQKENI. The CDR3 is made up of 14 amino acids. In nucleotides, the CDR3 is TGTGCCAGCTCACCCTCGTCCCAGACGGATACGCAGTATTTT. Translated: CASSPSSQTDTQYF.

The gene calls are TRBV2 and TRBJ1-5; maybe TRBD1 (5 bases). CDR3 length equals 13 residues. V lost 5 bases to trimming and J lost 7 bases, with 12 bases between them. Germline V gene sequence: CDR1 SNHLY, CDR2 FYNNEI. CDR3 nucleotides: TGTGCCAGCAGTCTCGACAGTCTGCAGCCCCAGCATTTT. Amino acids: CASSLDSLQPQHF. The entire variable domain, with the rest obtained from reference TRBV2 and TRBJ1-5, is as follows: EPEVTQTPSHQVTQMGQEVILRCVPISNHLYFYWYRQILGQKVEFLVSFYNNEISEKSEIFDDQFSVERPDGSNFTLKIRSTKLEDSAMYFCASSLDSLQPQHFGDGTRLSIL.

The V call is TRBV6-4, the J call TRBJ2-5; TRBD2 aligns across 10 bases. CDR1 is MRHNA, CDR2 SNTAGT, per germline. This CDR3 region has 19 residues. The J segment lost 4 bases and the V segment lost 0 bases, leaving 14 bases of the junction unmatched. The CDR3, as DNA: TGTGCCAGCAGTGACTCGGGTCGGCTAGCGGGAGTAATGGGAGAGACCCAGTACTTC. Translated, it gives CASSDSGRLAGVMGETQYF.

The chain is built from TRBV4-1 and TRBJ2-7, with a weak D call TRBD1 (6 bases). V was clipped by 2 bases and J by 12 bases, with 11 bases between them. The CDR3 is 11 residues long. Germline V gene sequence: CDR1 MGHRA, CDR2 YSYEKL. CDR3 coding DNA: TGCGCCAGCAGCCAATCGGGGACACGGTACTTC. This translates into CASSQSGTRYF.